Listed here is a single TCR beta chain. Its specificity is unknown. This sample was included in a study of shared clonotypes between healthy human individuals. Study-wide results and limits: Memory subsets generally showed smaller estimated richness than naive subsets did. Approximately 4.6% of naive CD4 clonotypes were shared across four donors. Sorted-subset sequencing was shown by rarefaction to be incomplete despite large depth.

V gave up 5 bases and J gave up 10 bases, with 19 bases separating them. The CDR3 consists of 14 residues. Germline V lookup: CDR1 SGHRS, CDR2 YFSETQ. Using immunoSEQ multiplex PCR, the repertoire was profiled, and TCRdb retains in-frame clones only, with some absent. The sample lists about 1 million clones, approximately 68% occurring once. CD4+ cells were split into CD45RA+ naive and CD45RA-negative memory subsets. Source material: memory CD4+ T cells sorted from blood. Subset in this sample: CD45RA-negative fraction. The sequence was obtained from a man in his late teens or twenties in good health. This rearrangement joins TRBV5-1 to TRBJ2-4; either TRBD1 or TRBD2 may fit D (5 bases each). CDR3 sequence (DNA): TGCGCCAGCAGTCTTAGAAATAGGGGAGATATTCAGTACTTC. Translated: CASSLRNRGDIQYF. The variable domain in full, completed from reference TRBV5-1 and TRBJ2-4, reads KAGVTQTPRYLIKTRGQQVTLSCSPISGHRSVSWYQQTPGQGLQFLFEYFSETQRNKGNFPGRFSGRQFSNSRSEMNVSTLELGDSALYLCASSLRNRGDIQYFGAGTRLSVL.